The T cell receptor beta chain described here comes from a study of graft-versus-host responses after intestinal transplantation. Across the study: The whole recipient group had anti-thymocyte globulin induction followed by tacrolimus and steroids for roughly 3 years.

The ends lost 5 bases at V and 3 bases at J; junction bases unmatched: 13. Germline lookup yields CDR1 MNHEY and CDR2 SMNVEV (reference sequence). CDR3 length: 17 residues. TCRdb's copy holds only in-frame clones and misses some; the assay was immunoSEQ multiplex PCR. The sample consists of about 120,000 clones, about nine tenths of them appearing once. Findings and caveats of the study: Marrow from the recipient contained GvH clones, some of which had appeared first in ileum or blood. Clonal ratios of graft-versus-host to host-versus-graft in allografts were high for patients exhibiting graft-donor T cell macrochimerism.

Comment on this clone: The antigen is undetermined.

This chain links TRBV27 with TRBJ1-5, with 7 nucleotides matching TRBD1. Sample: unstimulated CD4+ T cells sorted from spleen or lymph node cells, taken before intestinal transplant. The receptor was derived from a human donor who received an intestinal transplant. In DNA form, the CDR3 reads TGTGCCAGCAGTGCCCATAGGACAGGACTCGACAATCAGCCCCAGCATTTT. It specifies CASSAHRTGLDNQPQHF.